This T cell receptor beta chain derives from a study of shared clonotypes between healthy human individuals. Overall study: Donors had three CD4 naive, three CD4 memory, two CD8 naive and one CD8 memory plate apiece.

The authors split each subset's genomic DNA evenly across several immunoSEQ plates. Per the authors' pipeline: ImmunoSEQ sequences covered only the junction and lacked quality scores; filtering therefore differed. Method: immunoSEQ multiplex PCR; TCRdb's copy keeps in-frame clones and lacks some. The DNA gave D and trimming, while V, J and clone size come from that table. The sample has about 1.1 million clones, around three quarters seen once; the top ten hold about 0.94%. Donors, without exception, were Caucasian adults residing in Nashville, Tennessee. The CDR3 spans 15 residues. The V gene's germline CDR1 is MNHEY and CDR2 SMNVEV (reference sequence). V lost 5 bases to trimming and J lost 4 bases; unmatched junction nucleotides: 9.

The source material was memory CD4+ T cells from PBMCs. Noted subset: CD45RA-negative fraction. The rearrangement links TRBV27 to TRBJ1-2; TRBD1 matches at 8 bases. The TCR sequence derives from a young man in good health. Some clones in this sample may be carry-over from other donors' samples. CDR3 in DNA: TGTGCCAGCAGTCCCCAGGGGGCCCGATTCTATGGCTACACCTTC. It translates to CASSPQGARFYGYTF.